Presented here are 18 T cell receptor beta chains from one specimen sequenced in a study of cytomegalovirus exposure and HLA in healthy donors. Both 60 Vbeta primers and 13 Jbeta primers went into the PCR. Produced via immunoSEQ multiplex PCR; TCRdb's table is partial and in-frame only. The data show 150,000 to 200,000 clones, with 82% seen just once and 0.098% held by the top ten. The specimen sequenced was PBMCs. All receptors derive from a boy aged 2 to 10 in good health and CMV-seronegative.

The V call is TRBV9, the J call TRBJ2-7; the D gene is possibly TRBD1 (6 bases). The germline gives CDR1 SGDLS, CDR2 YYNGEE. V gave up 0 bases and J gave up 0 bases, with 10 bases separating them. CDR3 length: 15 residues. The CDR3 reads CASSVDDRSSYEQYF. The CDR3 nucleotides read TGTGCCAGCAGCGTAGATGACAGGAGCTCCTACGAGCAGTACTTC.

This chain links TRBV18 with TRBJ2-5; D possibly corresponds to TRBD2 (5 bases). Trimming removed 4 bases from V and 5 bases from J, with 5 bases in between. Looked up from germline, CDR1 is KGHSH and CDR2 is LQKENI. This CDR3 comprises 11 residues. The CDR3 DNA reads TGTGCCAGCTCACGCGGGGAGACCCAGTACTTC. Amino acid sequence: CASSRGETQYF.

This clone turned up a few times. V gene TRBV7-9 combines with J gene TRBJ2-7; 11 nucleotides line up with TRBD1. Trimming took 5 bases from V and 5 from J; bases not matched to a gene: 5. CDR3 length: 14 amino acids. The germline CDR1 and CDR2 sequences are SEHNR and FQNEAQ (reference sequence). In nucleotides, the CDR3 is TGTGCCAGCAGCCGTGGACAGGGGGCGGACGAGCAGTACTTC. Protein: CASSRGQGADEQYF. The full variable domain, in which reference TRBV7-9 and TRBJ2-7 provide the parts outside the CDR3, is DTGVSQNPRHKITKRGQNVTFRCDPISEHNRLYWYRQTLGQGPEFLTYFQNEAQLEKSRLLSDRFSAERPKGSFSTLEIQRTEQGDSAMYLCASSRGQGADEQYFGPGTRLTVT.

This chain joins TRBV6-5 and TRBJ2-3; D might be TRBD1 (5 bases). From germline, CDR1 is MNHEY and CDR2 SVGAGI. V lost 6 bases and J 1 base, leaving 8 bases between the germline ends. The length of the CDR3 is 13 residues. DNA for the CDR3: TGTGCCAGCAGGGGGCCGGGCACAGATACGCAGTATTTT. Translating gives CASRGPGTDTQYF.

The CDR3: CASSPLGQGTDTQYF. CDR3 sequence (DNA): TGTGCCAGCAGCCCCCTGGGGCAGGGGACAGATACGCAGTATTTT. The chain recombines TRBV6-6 with TRBJ2-3; possibly TRBD1 for D (6 bases). Trimming took 6 bases from V and 3 from J, leaving 16 bases between them. CDR3 length: 15 amino acids. From germline, CDR1 is MNHNY and CDR2 SVGAGI (reference sequence).

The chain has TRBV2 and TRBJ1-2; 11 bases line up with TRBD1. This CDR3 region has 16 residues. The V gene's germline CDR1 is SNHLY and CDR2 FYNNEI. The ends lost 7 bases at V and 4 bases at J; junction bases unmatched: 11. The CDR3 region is CASIKDRGLWGYGYTF. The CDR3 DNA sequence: TGTGCCAGCATAAAGGACAGGGGGCTTTGGGGCTATGGCTACACCTTC.

Here the CDR3 DNA reads TGCGCCAGCAGTGAGTCGAAAGGGGGCTCGATATGGGAGACCCAGTACTTC. Translating it yields CASSESKGGSIWETQYF. V gene TRBV10-1 combines with J gene TRBJ2-5; 7 bases are shared with TRBD1. The germline CDR1 and CDR2 sequences are WNHNN and SYGVQD (reference sequence). V lost 0 bases, J lost 5 bases, and 12 bases stayed unmatched. The CDR3 has 17 amino acids.

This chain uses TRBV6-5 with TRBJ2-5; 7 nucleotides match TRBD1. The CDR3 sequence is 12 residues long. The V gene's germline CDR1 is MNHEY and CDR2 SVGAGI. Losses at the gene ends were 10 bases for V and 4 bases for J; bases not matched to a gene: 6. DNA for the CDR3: TGTGCCATCGGGACAGCCCGAGAGACCCAGTACTTC. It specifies CAIGTARETQYF.

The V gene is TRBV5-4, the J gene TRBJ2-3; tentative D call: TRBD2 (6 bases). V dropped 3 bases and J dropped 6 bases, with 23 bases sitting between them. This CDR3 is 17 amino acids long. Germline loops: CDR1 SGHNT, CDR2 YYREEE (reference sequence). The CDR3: CASSSAGLTLAGDTQYF. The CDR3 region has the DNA TGTGCCAGCAGCTCCGCCGGACTAACCCTCGCAGGGGATACGCAGTATTTT.

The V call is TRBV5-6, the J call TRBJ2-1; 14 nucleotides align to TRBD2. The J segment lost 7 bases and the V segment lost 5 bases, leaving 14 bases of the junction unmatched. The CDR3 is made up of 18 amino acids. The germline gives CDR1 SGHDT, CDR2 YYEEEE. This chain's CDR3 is CASRPGLAGGLGRNEQFF. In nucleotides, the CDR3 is TGTGCCAGCAGGCCAGGACTAGCGGGGGGCCTGGGGAGGAATGAGCAGTTCTTC.

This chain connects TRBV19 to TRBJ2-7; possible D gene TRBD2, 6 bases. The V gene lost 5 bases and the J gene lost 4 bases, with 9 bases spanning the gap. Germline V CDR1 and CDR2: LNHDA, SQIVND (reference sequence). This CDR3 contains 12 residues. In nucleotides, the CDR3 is TGTGCCAGTAGTTACGGGGGATACGAGCAGTACTTC. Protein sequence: CASSYGGYEQYF. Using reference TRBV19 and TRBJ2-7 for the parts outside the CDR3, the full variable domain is DGGITQSPKYLFRKEGQNVTLSCEQNLNHDAMYWYRQDPGQGLRLIYYSQIVNDFQKGDIAEGYSVSREKKESFPLTVTSAQKNPTAFYLCASSYGGYEQYFGPGTRLTVT.

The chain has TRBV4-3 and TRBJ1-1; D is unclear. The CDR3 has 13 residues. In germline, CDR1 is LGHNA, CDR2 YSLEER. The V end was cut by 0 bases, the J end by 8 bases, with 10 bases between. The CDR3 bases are TGCGCCAGCAGCCAAGAAAGGGCGGGGGAAGCTTTCTTT. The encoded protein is CASSQERAGEAFF.

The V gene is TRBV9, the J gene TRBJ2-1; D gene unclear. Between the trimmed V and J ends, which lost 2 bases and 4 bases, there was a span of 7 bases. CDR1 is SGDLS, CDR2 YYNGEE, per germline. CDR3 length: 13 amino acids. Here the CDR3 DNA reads TGTGCCAGCAGCGTGACCGGGTACAATGAGCAGTTCTTC. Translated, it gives CASSVTGYNEQFF.

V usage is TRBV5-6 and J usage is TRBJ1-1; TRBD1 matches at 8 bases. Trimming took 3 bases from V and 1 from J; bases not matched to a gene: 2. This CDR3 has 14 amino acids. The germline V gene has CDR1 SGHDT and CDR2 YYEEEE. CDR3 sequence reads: CASSSGQGNTEAFF. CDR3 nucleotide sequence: TGTGCCAGCAGCTCTGGACAGGGGAACACTGAAGCTTTCTTT.

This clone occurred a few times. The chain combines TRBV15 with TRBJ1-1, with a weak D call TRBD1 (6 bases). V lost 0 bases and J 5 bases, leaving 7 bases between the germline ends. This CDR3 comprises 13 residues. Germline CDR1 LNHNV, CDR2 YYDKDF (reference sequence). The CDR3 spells CATSRDTGTEAFF. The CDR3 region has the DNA TGTGCCACCAGCAGAGATACAGGGACTGAAGCTTTCTTT.

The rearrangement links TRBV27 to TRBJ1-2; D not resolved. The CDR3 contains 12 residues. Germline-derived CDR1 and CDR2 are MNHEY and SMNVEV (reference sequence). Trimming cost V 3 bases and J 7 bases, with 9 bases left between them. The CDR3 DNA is TGTGCCAGCAGTTTCGAGGGTCGTGGCTACACCTTC. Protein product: CASSFEGRGYTF.

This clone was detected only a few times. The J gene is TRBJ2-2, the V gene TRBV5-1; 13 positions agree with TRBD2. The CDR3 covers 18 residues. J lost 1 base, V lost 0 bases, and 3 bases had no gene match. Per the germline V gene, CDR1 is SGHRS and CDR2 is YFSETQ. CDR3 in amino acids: CASSLGLAGGLNTGELFF. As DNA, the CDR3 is TGCGCCAGCAGCTTGGGACTAGCGGGGGGCCTGAACACCGGGGAGCTGTTTTTT.

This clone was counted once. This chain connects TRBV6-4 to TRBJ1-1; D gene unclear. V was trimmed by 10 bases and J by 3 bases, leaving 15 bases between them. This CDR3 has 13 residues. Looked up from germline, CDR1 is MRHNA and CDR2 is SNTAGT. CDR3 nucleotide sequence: TGTGCCAACCTCCGGGATGGGGACACTGAAGCTTTCTTT. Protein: CANLRDGDTEAFF.